Each of the 8 T cell receptor beta chains below was sequenced from the same sample in a study of shared clonotypes between healthy human individuals. Assay used: immunoSEQ multiplex PCR; TCRdb lists only in-frame clones, some missing. The sample lists some 980,000 clones; approximately 80% were seen once. The sample was memory CD4+ T cells sorted from blood. Subset reported: CD45RA-negative fraction. Receptor source: a man between 18 and 35 years old in good health.

The chain is built from TRBV29-1 and TRBJ1-3, with 9 positions matching TRBD1. This CDR3 is built from 14 residues. Germline values: CDR1 SQVTM, CDR2 ANQGSEA. V gave up 5 bases and J gave up 0 bases; unmatched junction bases: 2. CDR3 region: CSVWDRVSGNTIYF. The DNA for the CDR3 is TGCAGCGTTTGGGACAGGGTCTCTGGAAACACCATATATTTT.

The chain combines TRBV30 with TRBJ2-1; TRBD2 agrees at 11 bases. The CDR3 runs to 16 residues. Germline assignment: CDR1 GTSNPN and CDR2 SVGIG (reference sequence). With V trimmed by 3 bases and J by 9 bases, 13 bases remained unmatched. CDR3 DNA sequence: TGTGCCTGGAGGCCACTACTAGCGGGGGATAAGGGTGAGCAGTTCTTC. It codes for CAWRPLLAGDKGEQFF.

The table lists this clone with a few counts. This sequence joins TRBV7-2 and TRBJ1-5; no clear D gene. Germline V gene lookup returns CDR1 SGHTA and CDR2 FQGNSA. The ends were cut back, 1 base at V and 3 bases at J, with 4 bases in the middle. The CDR3 loop spans 13 amino acids. The CDR3 is CASSLGANQPQHF. The CDR3 nucleotides read TGTGCCAGCAGCTTAGGGGCCAATCAGCCCCAGCATTTT.

The chain combines TRBV11-2 with TRBJ2-7; TRBD2 aligns across 7 bases. The CDR3 sequence is 16 residues long. The junction had 6 bases not matched to a gene; V was cut back by 1 base and J by 0 bases. The germline V gene has CDR1 SGHAT and CDR2 FQNNGV. This CDR3 reads CASSLGNGGNSYEQYF. CDR3 bases: TGTGCCAGCAGCTTAGGTAACGGGGGGAACTCCTACGAGCAGTACTTC.

The V and J genes are TRBV11-3 and TRBJ2-1; 14 nucleotides align to TRBD2. CDR1 and CDR2 (germline): SGHNT, YENEEA. The ends lost 5 bases at V and 7 bases at J; junction bases unmatched: 1. This CDR3 is built from 14 residues. The CDR3 DNA follows: TGTGCCAGCAGCGGACTAGCGGGAGGAAATGAGCAGTTCTTC. As protein: CASSGLAGGNEQFF.

The rearrangement uses TRBV10-2 and TRBJ1-2; tentative D call: TRBD1 (6 bases). This CDR3 spans 14 amino acids. The germline CDR1 and CDR2 sequences are WSHSY and SAAADI. Trimming cost V 0 bases and J 6 bases, with 11 bases left between them. In DNA, the CDR3 is TGCGCCAGCAGTGAGTCGGTGGGGGGCGATGGCTACACCTTC. Translating gives CASSESVGGDGYTF.

This clone was counted between two and nine times. This chain joins TRBV28 and TRBJ2-1; D tentatively reads TRBD1 or TRBD2 (5 bases each). The germline V gene encodes CDR1 MDHEN and CDR2 SYDVKM. The CDR3 loop spans 14 amino acids. Trimming shortened V by 5 bases and J by 4 bases, and 12 bases separated the two germline ends. DNA of the CDR3: TGTGCCAGCAGTCCGCCGGGACGGTACAATGAGCAGTTCTTC. Translation: CASSPPGRYNEQFF.

As concerns this clone: The same CDR3 arises from other DNA sequences in this sample as well. The chain links TRBV9 to TRBJ2-5; no clear D. The CDR3 covers 13 residues. The V gene lost 2 bases and the J gene lost 2 bases, with 7 bases spanning the gap. Germline V CDR1 and CDR2: SGDLS, YYNGEE. Here the CDR3 reads CASSVALQETQYF. CDR3 DNA sequence: TGTGCCAGCAGCGTTGCGTTACAAGAGACCCAGTACTTC.